Listed below are T cell receptor beta chains from one sample, sequenced in a study of CD8 T cell repertoires and HIV-1 epitope variants. Some clones are missing from TCRdb's copy, which holds only in-frame ones; the method was immunoSEQ multiplex PCR. The sample shows thousands of clones, roughly 61% of them seen only once. The antigens for these receptors are not known. The sequencing sample was made of cultured CD8+ T cells derived from PBMCs. The receptors come from a male donor with HIV. The CDR3 runs from the conserved cysteine through the conserved F or W. D genes are given only for firm matches. Only some rows state a clone size, as once, few, many or a class for expanded clones.

CSTTQGSYGYTF,TGCAGCACGACTCAGGGGAGCTATGGCTACACCTTC,TRBJ1-2,few,TRBV29-1,NA
CASSTEDRPGLAGGPSYNEQFF,TGTGCCAGCAGTACAGAGGACCGGCCCGGACTAGCGGGGGGGCCTTCCTACAATGAGCAGTTCTTC,TRBJ2-1,NA,TRBV28,TRBD2
CASSQDVSGSYEQYF,TGCGCCAGCAGCCAAGATGTTTCAGGGTCCTACGAGCAGTACTTC,TRBJ2-7,NA,TRBV4-1,NA
CASSPANGNEQYF,TGTGCCAGCAGCCCAGCTAACGGGAACGAGCAGTACTTC,TRBJ2-7,few,TRBV11-1,NA
CASSLLLISYEQYF,TGTGCCAGCAGTCTTCTCTTGATCTCCTACGAGCAGTACTTC,TRBJ2-7,NA,TRBV28,NA
CASQDSGRFYNEQFF,TGTGCCAGTCAAGATAGCGGGAGGTTCTACAATGAGCAGTTCTTC,TRBJ2-1,NA,TRBV6-5,TRBD2
CASSLNLRGISTDTQYF,TGTGCCAGCAGCTTAAATCTTCGGGGGATAAGCACAGATACGCAGTATTTT,TRBJ2-3,NA,TRBV7-9,NA
CSVPSGAGGVTEAFF,TGCAGCGTCCCGAGCGGGGCAGGAGGGGTAACTGAAGCTTTCTTT,TRBJ1-1,few,TRBV29-1,NA
CASRVRGLTEAFF,TGTGCCAGTAGAGTCAGGGGGCTTACTGAAGCTTTCTTT,TRBJ1-1,NA,TRBV19,TRBD1
CSVLKGTGELFF,TGCAGCGTCTTGAAGGGCACCGGGGAGCTGTTTTTT,TRBJ2-2,large,TRBV29-1,NA
CASSPRGGTRLYEQYF,TGTGCCAGCTCTCCAAGGGGGGGGACAAGACTCTACGAGCAGTACTTC,TRBJ2-7,NA,TRBV18,NA
CASSIVILDYGYTF,TGTGCCAGTAGTATAGTGATCCTTGACTATGGCTACACCTTC,TRBJ1-2,NA,TRBV19,NA
CASSPDREAFF,TGTGCCAGCAGCCCAGACAGGGAAGCTTTCTTT,TRBJ1-1,NA,TRBV7-9,NA
CASSLSGDDEQYF,TGTGCCAGCAGTCTCTCCGGGGACGACGAGCAGTACTTC,TRBJ2-7,NA,TRBV6-1,NA
CASSLSLVTEAFF,TGTGCCAGCAGTTTATCCTTGGTGACTGAAGCTTTCTTT,TRBJ1-1,NA,TRBV27,NA
CASSSGQGDNSPLHF,TGTGCCAGCAGTTCGGGACAGGGGGATAATTCACCCCTCCACTTT,TRBJ1-6,NA,TRBV28,TRBD1
CASSDMYEQYF,TGTGCCAGCAGTGATATGTACGAGCAGTACTTC,TRBJ2-7,NA,TRBV6-1,NA
CASSFAGPPNQPQHF,TGTGCCAGCAGTTTTGCAGGGCCCCCAAATCAGCCCCAGCATTTT,TRBJ1-5,NA,TRBV28,NA
CSVEEIGGLSYNEQFF,TGCAGCGTTGAAGAGATTGGGGGCCTCTCCTACAATGAGCAGTTCTTC,TRBJ2-1,NA,TRBV29-1,NA
CASRLMGASYEQYF,TGTGCCAGCCGACTCATGGGGGCCTCCTACGAGCAGTACTTC,TRBJ2-7,NA,TRBV19,NA
CASSAGTTGADTQYF,TGCGCCAGCAGCGCCGGGACTACCGGTGCAGATACGCAGTATTTT,TRBJ2-3,NA,TRBV5-1,TRBD2
CASSLVDTGELFF,TGTGCCAGCAGCTTAGTTGACACCGGGGAGCTGTTTTTT,TRBJ2-2,NA,TRBV7-9,NA
CASSTGLLGQETQYF,TGTGCCAGCAGCACAGGTCTTCTAGGCCAAGAGACCCAGTACTTC,TRBJ2-5,NA,TRBV7-6,NA
CASSRTTQETQYF,TGCGCCAGCAGCCGTACTACACAAGAGACCCAGTACTTC,TRBJ2-5,NA,TRBV4-3,NA
CASSLQTTTDTQYF,TGTGCCAGCAGTCTCCAGACTACTACAGATACGCAGTATTTT,TRBJ2-3,NA,TRBV6-5,NA
CASSFWASGGDEQYF,TGTGCCAGCAGTTTCTGGGCTAGCGGGGGTGACGAGCAGTACTTC,TRBJ2-7,NA,TRBV28,TRBD2
CASSSPASTSGVNEQFF,TGTGCCAGCAGCTCCCCCGCCTCGACTAGCGGAGTCAATGAGCAGTTCTTC,TRBJ2-1,NA,TRBV13,TRBD2
CASITPRRGISYNEQFF,TGTGCCAGCATTACCCCCCGGAGAGGGATATCCTACAATGAGCAGTTCTTC,TRBJ2-1,NA,TRBV2,NA
CASSLGQYLREQYF,TGTGCCAGCAGCTTGGGACAGTACCTTCGTGAGCAGTACTTC,TRBJ2-7,NA,TRBV7-3,TRBD1
CATLGDSTYEQYF,TGTGCCACCCTAGGGGACTCTACTTACGAGCAGTACTTC,TRBJ2-7,NA,TRBV6-1,NA
CAWTPQGNTEAFF,TGTGCCTGGACCCCCCAAGGGAACACTGAAGCTTTCTTT,TRBJ1-1,few,TRBV30,NA
CASSGRRDQETQYF,TGTGCCAGCAGTGGCCGACGGGATCAAGAGACCCAGTACTTC,TRBJ2-5,once,TRBV28,NA